This entry lists 27 T cell receptor beta chains sequenced from one sample in a study of vaccination and CD4 T cells after COVID-19. Antigens of these TCRs are unknown. CD4+ T cells that had been cultured provided DNA sequenced with the Oncomine TCR Beta short-read assay. TCRdb re-analysed the PCR reads in MiXCR, keeping a single row per CDR3 protein. The sample yields just over 20,000 distinct CDR3 sequences, about 40% seen once. As to treatment: approximately 10-day PBMC culture with coronavirus spike peptide pools or control peptides (ViraFEST assay). The sequencing here drew on CD4+ T cells from blood, cultured in vitro, taken after SARS-CoV-2 vaccination. The receptor set was obtained from a human donor who had recovered from COVID-19.

This clonotype showed up just a few times. This chain connects TRBV7-2 to TRBJ1-1, with 9 bases identical to TRBD1. The CDR3 is 15 residues long. Losses at the gene ends were 5 bases for V and 1 base for J; bases not matched to a gene: 5. Looked up from germline, CDR1 is SGHTA and CDR2 is FQGNSA. The CDR3 DNA is TGTGCCAGCAGCCCACGGACAGGGGCGAACACTGAAGCTTTCTTT. This encodes CASSPRTGANTEAFF. Together with reference TRBV7-2 and TRBJ1-1, the CDR3 gives the full variable domain: GAGVSQSPSNKVTEKGKDVELRCDPISGHTALYWYRQSLGQGLEFLIYFQGNSAPDKSGLPSDRFSAERTGGSVSTLTIQRTQQEDSAVYLCASSPRTGANTEAFFGQGTRLTVV.

This chain's CDR3 is CASSVEGVAFF. DNA for the CDR3: TGTGCCAGCAGCGTGGAGGGGGTAGCTTTCTTT. The V call is TRBV11-3, the J call TRBJ1-1, with D perhaps TRBD1 (6 bases). The V and J ends lost 5 bases and 10 bases respectively, with 11 bases between them. This CDR3 region has 11 residues. The germline V gene has CDR1 SGHNT and CDR2 YENEEA. Full variable domain (rest looked up from reference TRBV11-3 and TRBJ1-1): EAGVVQSPRYKIIEKKQPVAFWCNPISGHNTLYWYLQNLGQGPELLIRYENEEAVDDSQLPKDRFSAERLKGVDSTLKIQPAELGDSAVYLCASSVEGVAFFGQGTRLTVV.

This clonotype appeared a few times. The chain combines TRBV6-5 with TRBJ2-7; a weak D match, TRBD2 (5 bases). The germline gives CDR1 MNHEY, CDR2 SVGAGI. V was pared by 1 base and J by 4 bases, with 17 bases between. The CDR3 runs 16 residues. CDR3 nucleotides: TGTGCCAGCAGTTACTGGGGTCGCACGGGGTCATACGAGCAGTACTTC. Encoded protein: CASSYWGRTGSYEQYF.

This clonotype was counted only a few times. V and J are TRBV7-2 and TRBJ2-2, with TRBD2 matching over 9 bases. Germline assignment: CDR1 SGHTA and CDR2 FQGNSA. The CDR3 contains 17 residues. V lost 5 bases, J lost 4 bases, and 11 bases stayed unmatched. In nucleotides, the CDR3 is TGTGCCAGCAGCCCCTTTCTAGCGGGGAGGAGCACCGGGGAGCTGTTTTTT. Encoded protein: CASSPFLAGRSTGELFF.

This clonotype has more than one count but fewer than ten. This rearrangement joins TRBV10-3 to TRBJ2-7; 7 positions match TRBD1. Unmatched junction bases numbered 8, after V lost 6 bases and J lost 3 bases. The CDR3 extends over 14 amino acids. Germline V gene sequence: CDR1 ENHRY, CDR2 SYGVKD. The CDR3 loop reads CAISQGQASYEQYF. The CDR3 DNA sequence: TGTGCCATCAGCCAAGGACAGGCGAGCTACGAGCAGTACTTC.

The V call is TRBV27, the J call TRBJ2-7; TRBD1 agrees at 7 bases. CDR1 is MNHEY and CDR2 is SMNVEV in the germline V gene (reference sequence). V shed 5 bases, J shed 2 bases, and the junction held 15 bases outside the gene matches. The length of the CDR3 is 17 residues. DNA of the CDR3: TGTGCCAGCAGTGCTAGCCCCCTACAGGGGCGTACCTACGAGCAGTACTTC. Translating gives CASSASPLQGRTYEQYF.

The rearrangement joins TRBV12-3 or TRBV12-4 to TRBJ1-5, with 11 bases matching TRBD1. This CDR3 spans 18 amino acids. V shed 4 bases and J 1 base; nucleotides not matched to a gene: 9. The DNA for the CDR3 is TGTGCCAGCAGTTGGGACAGGGGGGGGGTATTGAGCAATCAGCCCCAGCATTTT. This translates into CASSWDRGGVLSNQPQHF.

This clonotype was found a few times. V usage is TRBV20-1 and J usage is TRBJ1-2; 7 positions match TRBD1. Germline CDR1 reads DFQATT; CDR2 reads SNEGSKA (reference sequence). CDR3 size: 15 residues. The trim removed 3 bases at V and 2 bases at J, leaving 9 bases unmatched. CDR3 amino acids: CSARDYRGWNYGYTF. CDR3 DNA: TGCAGTGCTAGGGACTACAGGGGATGGAACTATGGCTACACCTTC.

The chain links TRBV19 to TRBJ1-6; possible D gene TRBD1, 5 bases. Per germline, CDR1 LNHDA and CDR2 SQIVND (reference sequence). This CDR3 spans 14 amino acids. Trimming left V 7 bases short and J 5 bases short, with 12 bases between. The CDR3 bases are TGTGCCAGTATGGGGCGCCAGAATAATTCACCCCTCCACTTT. Its protein product is CASMGRQNNSPLHF.

The rearrangement joins TRBV6-5 to TRBJ2-1; 11 nucleotides match TRBD2. The CDR3 totals 16 residues. Trimming took 0 bases from V and 6 from J; bases not matched to a gene: 4. Germline-derived CDR1 and CDR2 are MNHEY and SVGAGI. CDR3: CASSYSPSGGLNEQFF. In nucleotides, the CDR3 is TGTGCCAGCAGTTACTCGCCTAGCGGGGGGCTCAATGAGCAGTTCTTC.

Written as DNA, the CDR3 is TGTGCCAGTAGTACCTCCGGGACAGCTCGAACCGAGCAGTACTTC. Its translation is CASSTSGTARTEQYF. The chain combines TRBV19 with TRBJ2-7; TRBD1 aligns across 7 bases. The CDR3 runs to 15 residues. The V segment lost 4 bases and the J segment 6 bases; nucleotides outside the gene matches: 12. Germline values: CDR1 LNHDA, CDR2 SQIVND (reference sequence).

This clonotype occurred once. CDR3 in DNA: TGTGCCAGCAGTATGGCAGGGACGGGCAATCAGCCCCAGCATTTT. It yields the protein CASSMAGTGNQPQHF. The chain combines TRBV27 with TRBJ1-5, with D possibly TRBD1 on 5 matching bases. This CDR3 comprises 15 residues. In germline, CDR1 is MNHEY, CDR2 SMNVEV (reference sequence). V was pared by 5 bases and J by 2 bases, with 13 bases between.

Here the CDR3 reads CASSRTGIGNSPLHF. CDR3 nucleotides: TGTGCCAGCAGTAGGACAGGGATTGGTAATTCACCCCTCCACTTT. The chain recombines TRBV27 with TRBJ1-6, with 8 bases lining up with TRBD1. Germline CDR1 and CDR2: MNHEY and SMNVEV (reference sequence). V was pared by 5 bases and J by 6 bases, with 6 bases of the junction left unmatched. The CDR3 is 15 amino acids.

The chain joins TRBV29-1 to TRBJ1-2; D is perhaps TRBD1 (5 bases). This CDR3 has 13 residues. The germline V gene has CDR1 SQVTM and CDR2 ANQGSEA. Trimming took off 7 bases at V and 7 bases at J, with 19 bases between the two ends. This CDR3 reads CSGRVGGLGGYTF. The CDR3 DNA reads TGCAGCGGCAGGGTAGGAGGTTTGGGTGGCTACACCTTC.

This chain links TRBV11-3 with TRBJ2-1; 9 bases map to TRBD1. Losses at the gene ends were 6 bases for V and 8 bases for J; bases not matched to a gene: 11. The CDR3 loop spans 15 amino acids. Germline V gene data show CDR1 as SGHNT and CDR2 as YENEEA. The CDR3 DNA reads as TGTGCCAGCAGGCAATCGACAGGGGGTGTGTATGAGCAGTTCTTC. Translation gives CASRQSTGGVYEQFF.

In this sample, this clonotype turned up a few times. This chain's CDR3 is CSASRNRGVQETQYF. The CDR3 region has the DNA TGCAGTGCTAGTCGAAACAGGGGAGTCCAAGAGACCCAGTACTTC. The chain uses TRBV20-1 and TRBJ2-5, with 7 bases matching TRBD1. The CDR3 is 15 residues long. V was pared by 3 bases and J by 1 base, with 8 bases of the junction left unmatched. CDR1 and CDR2 from the germline V gene are DFQATT and SNEGSKA (reference sequence).

This clonotype was counted a few times. The genes are TRBV30 and TRBJ1-1; no firm D call. The CDR3 is 13 residues long. The germline gives CDR1 GTSNPN, CDR2 SVGIG (reference sequence). Trimming removed 0 bases from V and 1 base from J, with 6 bases in between. Here the CDR3 DNA reads TGTGCCTGGAGTGTACGGGGGAACACTGAAGCTTTCTTT. Its translation: CAWSVRGNTEAFF.

In this sample, this clonotype turned up a few times. CDR3 DNA: TGTGCCAGCAGGAGGGGAGTTCGGGAGACCCAGTACTTC. Its translation: CASRRGVRETQYF. This chain connects TRBV6-1 to TRBJ2-5; D is possibly TRBD1 or TRBD2 (5 bases each). Trimming took off 6 bases at V and 5 bases at J, with 13 bases between the two ends. The CDR3 extends over 13 amino acids. Germline V CDR1 and CDR2: MNHNS, SASEGT.

The chain has TRBV6-1 and TRBJ1-2, with 7 positions matching TRBD1. V lost 5 bases and J lost 3; bases outside the gene matches: 18. CDR1 and CDR2 (germline): MNHNS, SASEGT. The length of the CDR3 is 18 residues. The CDR3 bases are TGTGCCAGCAGTACCATAACAGGGGCAGGTTCAGGACACTATGGCTACACCTTC. This gives the protein CASSTITGAGSGHYGYTF.

The chain has TRBV19 and TRBJ2-2; D remains unclear. CDR1 and CDR2 from the germline V gene are LNHDA and SQIVND (reference sequence). V was clipped by 7 bases and J by 0 bases, with 9 bases between them. The CDR3 contains 14 residues. The CDR3 region is CASKTFANTGELFF. The CDR3 coding sequence is TGTGCCAGTAAAACGTTCGCGAACACCGGGGAGCTGTTTTTT.

The V gene is TRBV7-9, the J gene TRBJ2-1, with D possibly matching TRBD2 (6 bases). Per the germline V gene, CDR1 is SEHNR and CDR2 is FQNEAQ (reference sequence). The V end was cut by 6 bases, the J end by 9 bases, with 12 bases between. CDR3 size: 12 residues. CDR3 coding DNA: TGTGCCAGCAGACGGGACTTAGGTGAGCAGTTCTTC. Residues: CASRRDLGEQFF.

The rearrangement joins TRBV20-1 to TRBJ2-5, with D unclear. The length of the CDR3 is 13 residues. Trimming pared 6 bases from V and 5 bases from J, leaving 16 bases between. Per germline, CDR1 DFQATT and CDR2 SNEGSKA (reference sequence). In nucleotides, the CDR3 is TGCAGTGCCGGCCCTGGCAGGCGGGAGACCCAGTACTTC. It translates to CSAGPGRRETQYF.

The J gene is TRBJ2-3, the V gene TRBV19, with unresolved D. Looked up from germline, CDR1 is LNHDA and CDR2 is SQIVND (reference sequence). The CDR3 loop spans 13 amino acids. V gave up 4 bases and J gave up 3 bases, with 8 bases separating them. The CDR3 nucleotides are TGTGCCAGTAGTACCCAAAGAACAGATACGCAGTATTTT. This gives the protein CASSTQRTDTQYF.

This clonotype showed up just a few times. The chain links TRBV6-5 to TRBJ2-3, with 7 bases aligning to TRBD2. V shed 4 bases, J shed 2 bases, and the junction held 9 bases outside the gene matches. Germline CDR1 and CDR2: MNHEY and SVGAGI. The CDR3 totals 16 residues. The CDR3 coding sequence is TGTGCCAGCAGTTTTTCCCGTAGGGACTACACAGATACGCAGTATTTT. Protein product: CASSFSRRDYTDTQYF.

The genes are TRBV11-3 and TRBJ2-3; the match to TRBD1 covers 12 bases. This CDR3 comprises 16 residues. Germline V lookup: CDR1 SGHNT, CDR2 YENEEA. Germline trimming cut 3 bases from V and 4 bases from J; bases unmatched to any gene: 5. The CDR3 is CASSLRGTGGADTQYF. The DNA of the CDR3 is TGTGCCAGCAGCTTGCGCGGGACAGGGGGCGCAGATACGCAGTATTTT.

This clonotype showed up just once. J is TRBJ2-5 and V is TRBV7-2; D remains ambiguous. CDR1 is SGHTA, CDR2 FQGNSA, per germline. The CDR3 has 13 residues. The V and J ends lost 1 base and 4 bases respectively, with 7 bases between them. The CDR3 coding sequence is TGTGCCAGCAGCTTAGAAGTCGCAGAGACCCAGTACTTC. Residues: CASSLEVAETQYF.

This chain connects TRBV5-4 to TRBJ1-2, with D tentatively TRBD1 (5 bases). Germline assignment: CDR1 SGHNT and CDR2 YYREEE (reference sequence). The length of the CDR3 is 16 residues. With 2 bases removed from V and 3 bases from J, the gap between germline ends came to 17 bases. CDR3 bases: TGTGCCAGCAGCTTCGGTTGGCCACGGGGGGACTATGGCTACACCTTC. This gives the protein CASSFGWPRGDYGYTF. Drawing the rest from reference TRBV5-4 and TRBJ1-2, the complete variable domain is ETGVTQSPTHLIKTRGQQVTLRCSSQSGHNTVSWYQQALGQGPQFIFQYYREEENGRGNFPPRFSGLQFPNYSSELNVNALELDDSALYLCASSFGWPRGDYGYTFGSGTRLTVV.